The clone carrying this T cell receptor beta chain was counted ten times or more. Its target is unknown. The sample holds other DNA sequences that translate to the same CDR3. The data belong to a study of shared clonotypes between healthy human individuals. Study-level information: Aged 18 to 49, the donors were two women and a few men.

Original processing notes: In the immunoSEQ data, sequences were junction-only and lacked quality scores, so filtering differed. The data were produced by immunoSEQ multiplex PCR, yet TCRdb's version contains in-frame clones alone and is incomplete. V and J calls and clone size are as listed in that table; D and trimming were resolved from the DNA. The repertoire has hundreds of thousands of clones, roughly four fifths of them found once; the top ten carry about 11%. After removal of 4 bases from V and 3 bases from J, the junction contained 6 bases not matched to a gene. Germline V CDR1 and CDR2: SGHAT, FQNNGV. The CDR3 spans 15 residues. Tens of millions of PBMCs served as the genomic DNA source for unsorted samples. General study findings and limits: It was only blood that was sampled, and tissue repertoires likely differ.

This rearrangement joins TRBV11-2 to TRBJ2-7, with 10 positions matching TRBD1. The sequenced sample was PBMCs. The clonotype comes from a woman in her 40s in good health. Some clones in this sample may be carry-over from other donors' samples. CDR3 residues: CASSSWTGGVYEQYF. The CDR3 bases are TGTGCCAGCAGCTCCTGGACAGGGGGTGTCTACGAGCAGTACTTC. The entire variable domain, with the rest obtained from reference TRBV11-2 and TRBJ2-7, is as follows: EAGVAQSPRYKIIEKRQSVAFWCNPISGHATLYWYQQILGQGPKLLIQFQNNGVVDDSQLPKDRFSAERLKGVDSTLKIQPAKLEDSAVYLCASSSWTGGVYEQYFGPGTRLTVT.